The clone carrying this TCR beta chain was picked up a small number of times. The antigen remains undetermined. CDR1 SGHVS and CDR2 FQNEAQ come from the germline V gene. The CDR3 extends over 14 amino acids. Trimming removed 5 bases from V and 5 bases from J, with 15 bases in between. Data came from immunoSEQ multiplex PCR; TCRdb stores just in-frame clones and leaves some out. The sample includes roughly 100,000 clones, around 82% seen only once; the top ten take about 18%. This sample stems from a study of T cell responses to AZD1222 COVID-19 vaccine. Background on the study: Second-dose recipients at about 4 or about 12 weeks were treated as one pooled group. Study results and caveats: Sampling captured repertoires only after the peak T cell response. Donors were chiefly white British, with a greater number of females, and clonal diversity was perhaps underestimated. Spike was spanned by vaccine-associated CD4 TCRs, with dominance at 160-218 and 743-854.

The clonotype originates from an adult in good health. The rearrangement uses TRBV7-8 and TRBJ1-2; tentative D call: TRBD1 (6 bases). Sequences were derived from peripheral blood, sampled on day 0 of AZD1222 vaccination. The CDR3, as DNA: TGTGCCAGCAGCCCCGACAGGAGCATTTATGGCTACACCTTC. Its protein is CASSPDRSIYGYTF.